These 8 T cell receptor beta chains share one sample of origin, sequenced in a study of blood T cells in healthy people across ages. A sample-barcoded 5' primer and a J-beta primer mix were used in a second PCR of about 7 to 12 cycles. TCRdb re-called the 5' RACE reads through MiXCR, storing one row per CDR3 protein. The table includes some 1.4 million distinct CDR3 sequences, roughly 45% detected once. Sequencing used blood. These receptors all stem from a woman between 18 and 29 years old in good health.

The chain employs TRBV6-2 or TRBV6-3 and TRBJ2-1; 8 nucleotides match TRBD2. The J segment lost 2 bases and the V segment lost 7 bases, leaving 4 bases of the junction unmatched. Germline assignment: CDR1 MNHEY and CDR2 SVGEGT. The CDR3 runs to 14 residues. CDR3: CASISGGPYNEQFF. The DNA for the CDR3 is TGTGCCAGCATTTCGGGAGGGCCCTACAATGAGCAGTTCTTC.

This clonotype occurred a few times. The genes are TRBV6-1 and TRBJ2-4; D gene uncertain. This CDR3 region has 10 residues. V lost 2 bases and J lost 7, with 0 bases in between. Germline CDR1 reads MNHNS; CDR2 reads SASEGT. The CDR3 spells CASSENIQYF. The CDR3 nucleotides are TGTGCCAGCAGTGAAAACATTCAGTACTTC.

The V call is TRBV27, the J call TRBJ2-3; 14 bases align to TRBD2. There are 18 residues in the CDR3. Germline-derived CDR1 and CDR2 are MNHEY and SMNVEV (reference sequence). With V trimmed by 6 bases and J by 4 bases, 12 bases remained unmatched. The CDR3 region has the DNA TGTGCCAGCAGCCCTGGACTAGCGGGAGGAAAGAAAGCAGATACGCAGTATTTT. Its protein is CASSPGLAGGKKADTQYF.

This chain joins TRBV6-1 and TRBJ1-2; D remains ambiguous. V lost 1 base and J lost 5, with 11 bases in between. CDR1 is MNHNS, CDR2 SASEGT, per germline. There are 14 residues in the CDR3. The CDR3 is CASSEDSVRYGYTF. Written as DNA, the CDR3 is TGTGCCAGCAGTGAAGACTCGGTAAGGTATGGCTACACCTTC.

V is TRBV5-1 and J is TRBJ2-1; TRBD1 might be the D (5 bases). The end of the DNA aligns better with TRBJ2-7, so the J call may be wrong. Germline assignment: CDR1 SGHRS and CDR2 YFSETQ. CDR3 length: 17 amino acids. CDR3 coding DNA: TGCGCCAGCAGCTACGCTCAGGGAAACCCTACCTACAATGAGCAGTACTTC. Translated: CASSYAQGNPTYNEQYF.

The chain carries TRBV30 and TRBJ2-1; the D is unclear. There are 15 residues in the CDR3. Looked up from germline, CDR1 is GTSNPN and CDR2 is SVGIG (reference sequence). The V end lost 2 bases, the J end lost 12 bases, and 23 bases lay between the germline ends. CDR3 bases: TGTGCCTGGAGTTTCGTTCGGCTAGTCGGGCCACGGCAGTTCTTC. As protein: CAWSFVRLVGPRQFF.

This clonotype has only a few counts. The chain recombines TRBV20-1 with TRBJ2-3; 7 bases agree with TRBD2. This CDR3 comprises 14 residues. In germline, CDR1 is DFQATT, CDR2 SNEGSKA (reference sequence). Trimming cost V 6 bases and J 0 bases; bases outside gene matches: 6. The DNA of the CDR3 is TGCAGTGCGTGGATTAGCGGGAGCACAGATACGCAGTATTTT. This encodes CSAWISGSTDTQYF.

The chain combines TRBV20-1 with TRBJ2-5; D gene unclear. Germline CDR1 is DFQATT and CDR2 is SNEGSKA (reference sequence). The CDR3 length is 13 residues. The V end was cut by 1 base, the J end by 2 bases, with 8 bases between. The CDR3: CSARVTGQETQYF. The CDR3, as DNA: TGCAGTGCTAGAGTAACCGGACAAGAGACCCAGTACTTC.